One sample yielded the 25 T cell receptor beta chains listed below, sequenced in a study of monozygotic twins with inflammatory bowel disease. TCRdb reanalyzed the 5' RACE reads and collapses them to one entry per CDR3 protein, without DNA. This sample contains approximately 420,000 distinct CDR3 sequences. The sample consisted of blood. The receptors shown here come from a human donor with ulcerative colitis or Crohn's disease, or a healthy co-twin of an affected twin (not recorded which).

The chain links TRBV12-3 or TRBV12-4 to TRBJ2-7; TCRdb names TRBD1, which stays unverified in the absence of DNA. The CDR3 extends over 14 amino acids. CDR3 sequence reads: CASNLRGSVYEQYF.

V and J are TRBV5-1 and TRBJ1-1; TCRdb reports TRBD1, a call that lacks DNA to check it against. Per the germline V gene, CDR1 is SGHRS and CDR2 is YFSETQ. The length of the CDR3 is 14 residues. CDR3: CASSVGTLNTEAFF.

The chain has TRBV7-9 and TRBJ1-1. The CDR3 sequence is 11 residues long. From germline, CDR1 is SEHNR and CDR2 FQNEAQ (reference sequence). The CDR3 loop is CASSANTEAFF.

The J gene is TRBJ2-7, the V gene TRBV30. The CDR3 extends over 14 amino acids. From germline, CDR1 is GTSNPN and CDR2 SVGIG (reference sequence). The CDR3 protein is CAWNSVQTHYEQYF.

This sequence joins TRBV9 and TRBJ1-5; no DNA is available, so the TRBD1 call from TCRdb remains unchecked. CDR1 is SGDLS, CDR2 YYNGEE, per germline. The CDR3 sequence is 15 residues long. The CDR3 sequence is CASSVDGQSNQPQHF.

The chain uses TRBV5-6 and TRBJ2-3; the TRBD2 assignment by TCRdb is unverifiable without DNA. The CDR3 has 14 residues. CDR1 is SGHDT and CDR2 is YYEEEE in the germline V gene. The CDR3: CASSLGADTDTQYF.

The chain is built from TRBV3-1 and TRBJ1-2. This CDR3 spans 13 amino acids. Germline V gene lookup returns CDR1 LGHDT and CDR2 YNNKEL (reference sequence). The CDR3 spells CASSQNTQDGYTF. Looking up the rest from reference TRBV3-1 and TRBJ1-2 gives the full variable domain: DTAVSQTPKYLVTQMGNDKSIKCEQNLGHDTMYWYKQDSKKFLKIMFSYNNKELIINETVPNRFSPKSPDKAHLNLHINSLELGDSAVYFCASSQNTQDGYTFGSGTRLTVV.

The chain joins TRBV6-1 to TRBJ2-7; TCRdb reports TRBD2, a call that lacks DNA to check it against. CDR3 length: 15 amino acids. In germline, CDR1 is MNHNS, CDR2 SASEGT. The CDR3: CASSGTAVAGSEQYF.

V is TRBV6-5 and J is TRBJ2-3; TCRdb selects TRBD1, and the lack of DNA leaves this call unchecked. This CDR3 is 16 amino acids long. CDR1 and CDR2 (germline): MNHEY, SVGAGI. CDR3 loop: CASSLQRQGSTDTQYF.

The chain has TRBV6-2 or TRBV6-3 and TRBJ2-3; TCRdb's D gene call, TRBD2, goes unchecked for lack of DNA. CDR3 length equals 15 residues. CDR1 MNHEY and CDR2 SVGEGT come from the germline V gene. CDR3 sequence: CASSYDSEYTDTQYF.

The chain uses TRBV27 and TRBJ2-6; there is no DNA to check the TCRdb D call of TRBD1. The CDR3 extends over 16 amino acids. Germline CDR1 MNHEY, CDR2 SMNVEV (reference sequence). The CDR3 protein is CASSSRGRAGANVLTF.

The gene calls are TRBV4-1 and TRBJ2-7; TCRdb selects TRBD2, and the lack of DNA leaves this call unchecked. The CDR3 runs 16 residues. Germline V lookup: CDR1 MGHRA, CDR2 YSYEKL. CDR3 loop: CASSAEPSGASYEQYF.

This chain joins TRBV20-1 and TRBJ2-7. The germline CDR1 and CDR2 sequences are DFQATT and SNEGSKA (reference sequence). The CDR3 covers 15 residues. CDR3 residues: CSARDRFRSSYEQYF.

The V gene is TRBV6-1, the J gene TRBJ1-2; TCRdb's D gene call, TRBD1, goes unchecked for lack of DNA. The CDR3 has 15 residues. Germline V gives CDR1 MNHNS, CDR2 SASEGT. CDR3 residues: CASSSSGTGVPGYTF.

The rearrangement uses TRBV6-2 or TRBV6-3 and TRBJ1-1; the D call of TRBD1 rests on TCRdb alone, since no DNA is present to check it. Germline loops: CDR1 MNHEY, CDR2 SVGEGT. CDR3 length equals 15 residues. The CDR3 region is CASSPRGTPHTEAFF.

V and J are TRBV12-3 or TRBV12-4 and TRBJ1-4; the TCRdb call, TRBD1, lacks DNA for checking. This CDR3 has 16 amino acids. This chain's CDR3 is CASSTDPGGAYEKLFF.

V usage is TRBV7-2 and J usage is TRBJ2-7; TCRdb selects TRBD1, and the lack of DNA leaves this call unchecked. Germline CDR1 and CDR2: SGHTA and FQGNSA. The CDR3 length is 16 residues. The CDR3: CASSLGGGRANYEQYF. Looking up the rest from reference TRBV7-2 and TRBJ2-7 gives the full variable domain: GAGVSQSPSNKVTEKGKDVELRCDPISGHTALYWYRQSLGQGLEFLIYFQGNSAPDKSGLPSDRFSAERTGGSVSTLTIQRTQQEDSAVYLCASSLGGGRANYEQYFGPGTRLTVT.

J is TRBJ2-1 and V is TRBV6-5; TCRdb designates TRBD2, a call that cannot be tested without DNA. Germline assignment: CDR1 MNHEY and CDR2 SVGAGI. The CDR3 has 14 residues. The CDR3 loop reads CASSYSSGREEQFF.

The chain employs TRBV29-1 and TRBJ2-3; absent DNA, TCRdb's TRBD1 call cannot be checked. The CDR3 totals 15 residues. Germline V gene sequence: CDR1 SQVTM, CDR2 ANQGSEA. CDR3 loop: CSVEGGQGESDTQYF.

The chain carries TRBV20-1 and TRBJ2-5; TCRdb calls TRBD2, which cannot be checked without DNA. CDR3 size: 12 residues. Germline-derived CDR1 and CDR2 are DFQATT and SNEGSKA (reference sequence). The CDR3 region is CSAPRGQETQYF.

The chain uses TRBV5-4 and TRBJ2-1; TCRdb's D call of TRBD1 is untestable without DNA. Per germline, CDR1 SGHNT and CDR2 YYREEE (reference sequence). This CDR3 is built from 16 residues. The CDR3 region is CASSKTGGADSNEQFF.

The chain uses TRBV20-1 and TRBJ1-1. The CDR3 runs 12 residues. Germline V gene lookup returns CDR1 DFQATT and CDR2 SNEGSKA (reference sequence). CDR3 in amino acids: CSAARAYTEAFF.

This chain links TRBV5-4 with TRBJ2-3; without DNA, the TCRdb call of TRBD2 cannot be checked. Germline CDR1 reads SGHNT; CDR2 reads YYREEE (reference sequence). The CDR3 contains 16 residues. Here the CDR3 reads CASSLSGRAGADTQYF. Full variable domain (remainder filled in from reference TRBV5-4 and TRBJ2-3): ETGVTQSPTHLIKTRGQQVTLRCSSQSGHNTVSWYQQALGQGPQFIFQYYREEENGRGNFPPRFSGLQFPNYSSELNVNALELDDSALYLCASSLSGRAGADTQYFGPGTRLTVL.

The J gene is TRBJ2-1, the V gene TRBV6-1; TCRdb picks TRBD1, but there is no DNA to check that call. The V gene's germline CDR1 is MNHNS and CDR2 SASEGT. The CDR3 sequence is 17 residues long. The CDR3 spells CASIQTWTGTSYNEQFF.

This rearrangement joins TRBV7-9 to TRBJ2-7. Germline-derived CDR1 and CDR2 are SEHNR and FQNEAQ (reference sequence). The CDR3 loop spans 12 amino acids. The CDR3 reads CASSGEAYEQYF.